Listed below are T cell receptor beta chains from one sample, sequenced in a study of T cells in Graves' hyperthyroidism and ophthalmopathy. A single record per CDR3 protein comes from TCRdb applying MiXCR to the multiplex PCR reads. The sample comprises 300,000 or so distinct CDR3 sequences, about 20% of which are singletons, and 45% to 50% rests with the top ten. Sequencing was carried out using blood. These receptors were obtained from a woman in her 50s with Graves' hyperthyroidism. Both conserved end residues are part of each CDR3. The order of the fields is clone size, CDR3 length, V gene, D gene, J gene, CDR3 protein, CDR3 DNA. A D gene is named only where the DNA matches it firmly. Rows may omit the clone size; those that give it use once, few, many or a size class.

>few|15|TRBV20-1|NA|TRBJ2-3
CSASRRQGPTDTQYF
TGCAGTGCTAGTAGGCGGCAGGGGCCCACAGATACGCAGTATTTT
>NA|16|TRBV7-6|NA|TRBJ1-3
CASSLAQDDSGNTIYF
TGTGCCAGCAGCTTAGCGCAGGACGACTCTGGAAACACCATATATTTT
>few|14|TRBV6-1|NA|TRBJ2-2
CASSYLQGAGELFF
TGTGCCAGCAGTTATTTACAGGGCGCCGGGGAGCTGTTTTTT
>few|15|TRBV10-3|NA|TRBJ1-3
CAISEQGVSGNTIYF
TGTGCCATCAGTGAGCAAGGAGTCTCTGGAAACACCATATATTTT
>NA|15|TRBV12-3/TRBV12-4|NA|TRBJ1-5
CASSLARGGHQPQHF
TGTGCCAGCAGTTTAGCGCGGGGGGGTCATCAGCCCCAGCATTTT
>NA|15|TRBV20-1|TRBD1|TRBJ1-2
CSARATDRGFYGYTF
TGCAGTGCTAGAGCGACGGACAGGGGATTTTATGGCTACACCTTC
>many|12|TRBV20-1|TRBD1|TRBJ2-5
CRCSRGIETQYF
TGCAGGTGCTCCAGGGGGATAGAGACCCAGTACTTC
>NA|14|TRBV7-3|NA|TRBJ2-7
CASSGGQGFHEQYF
TGTGCCAGCAGCGGCGGGCAGGGGTTCCACGAGCAGTACTTC
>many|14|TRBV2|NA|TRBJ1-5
CASRTDYSNQPQHF
TGTGCCAGCAGAACCGACTATAGCAATCAGCCCCAGCATTTT
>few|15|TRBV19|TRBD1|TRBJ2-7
CASSIVGQGAYEQYF
TGTGCCAGTAGTATAGTGGGACAGGGGGCCTACGAGCAGTACTTC
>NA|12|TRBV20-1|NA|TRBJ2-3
CSARDNTDTQYF
TGCAGTGCTAGAGATAACACAGATACGCAGTATTTT
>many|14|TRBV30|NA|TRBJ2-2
CAWSVQLNTGELFF
TGTGCCTGGAGTGTACAACTTAACACCGGGGAGCTGTTTTTT
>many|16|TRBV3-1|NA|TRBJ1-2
CASSQEVRANNYGYTF
TGTGCCAGCAGCCAAGAAGTCCGGGCGAATAACTATGGCTACACCTTC
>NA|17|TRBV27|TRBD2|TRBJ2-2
CASSFALAGGPAGELFF
TGTGCCAGCAGTTTTGCTTTAGCGGGGGGGCCTGCCGGGGAGCTGTTTTTT
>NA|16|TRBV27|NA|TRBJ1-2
CASSLWGGAGPKGYTF
TGTGCCAGCAGTTTATGGGGGGGGGCAGGACCTAAAGGCTACACCTTC
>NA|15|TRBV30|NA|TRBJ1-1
CAWSVRGPKNTEAFF
TGTGCCTGGAGTGTACGAGGGCCGAAGAACACTGAAGCTTTCTTT
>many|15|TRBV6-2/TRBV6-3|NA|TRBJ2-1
CASTPYGASDNEQFF
TGTGCCAGCACCCCCTATGGGGCTAGCGACAATGAGCAGTTCTTC
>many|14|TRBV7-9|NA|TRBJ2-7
CASSYPGRQYEQYF
TGTGCCAGCAGCTACCCGGGACGGCAGTACGAGCAGTACTTC
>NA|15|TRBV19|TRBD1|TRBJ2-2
CASTTRTGNTEELFF
TGTGCCAGTACCACACGGACAGGGAACACCGAGGAGCTGTTTTTT
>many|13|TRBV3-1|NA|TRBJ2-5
CASSHGRQETQYF
TGTGCCAGCAGCCACGGCAGACAAGAGACCCAGTACTTC
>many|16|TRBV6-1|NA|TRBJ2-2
CASSEAKDSITGELFF
TGTGCCAGCAGTGAAGCGAAGGACAGCATCACCGGGGAGCTGTTTTTT
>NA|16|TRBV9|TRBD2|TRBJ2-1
CASSVVPGGSYNEQFF
TGTGCCAGCAGCGTAGTCCCGGGGGGGTCCTACAATGAGCAGTTCTTC
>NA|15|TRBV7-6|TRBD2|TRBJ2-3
CASSLGLGRTDTQYF
TGTGCCAGCAGCTTGGGACTAGGGCGTACAGATACGCAGTATTTT
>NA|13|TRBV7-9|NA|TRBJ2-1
CASVLVVDNEQFF
TGTGCCAGCGTTCTCGTGGTAGACAATGAGCAGTTCTTC
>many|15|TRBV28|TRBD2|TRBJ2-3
CASSFPAGGTDTQYF
TGTGCCAGCAGTTTCCCAGCGGGGGGGACAGATACGCAGTATTTT
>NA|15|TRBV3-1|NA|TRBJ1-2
CASSQDNRVRYGYTF
TGTGCCAGCAGCCAAGATAACAGGGTTAGATATGGCTACACCTTC
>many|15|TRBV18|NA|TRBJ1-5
CASSPSEVRNQPQHF
TGTGCCAGCTCACCAAGTGAGGTGAGGAATCAGCCCCAGCATTTT
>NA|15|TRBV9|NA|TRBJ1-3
CANSVVGAAGNTIYF
TGTGCCAACAGCGTAGTGGGGGCTGCTGGAAACACCATATATTTT
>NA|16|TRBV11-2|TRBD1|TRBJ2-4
CASSLATGGFPRLQYF
TGTGCCAGCAGCTTAGCAACAGGGGGCTTCCCACGCCTTCAGTACTTC
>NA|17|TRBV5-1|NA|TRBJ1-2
CASSLAPGRGSHYGYTF
TGCGCCAGCAGCTTGGCTCCGGGACGGGGGTCTCACTATGGCTACACCTTC
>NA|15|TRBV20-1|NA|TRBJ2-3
CSARDSGVSTDTQYF
TGCAGTGCTAGAGATTCGGGGGTTAGCACAGATACGCAGTATTTT
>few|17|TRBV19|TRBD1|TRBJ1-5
CASSSPPGTGYRQPQHF
TGTGCCAGTAGTTCCCCCCCCGGGACAGGGTACCGACAGCCCCAGCATTTT
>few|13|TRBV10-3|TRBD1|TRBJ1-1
CATATGLGTEAFF
TGTGCCACCGCGACAGGGTTGGGCACTGAAGCTTTCTTT
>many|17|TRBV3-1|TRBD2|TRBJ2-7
CASSQEATSGSLNEQYF
TGTGCCAGCAGCCAGGAGGCCACTAGCGGGAGTTTGAACGAGCAGTACTTC
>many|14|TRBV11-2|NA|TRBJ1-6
CASSPDSNNSPLHF
TGTGCCAGCAGCCCAGACAGCAATAATTCACCCCTCCACTTT
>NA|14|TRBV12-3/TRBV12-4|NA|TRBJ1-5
CASSETVSNQPQHF
TGTGCCAGCAGTGAGACAGTTAGCAATCAGCCCCAGCATTTT
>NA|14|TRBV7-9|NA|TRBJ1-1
CASSQDSMNTEAFF
TGTGCCAGCAGCCAGGACAGCATGAACACTGAAGCTTTCTTT
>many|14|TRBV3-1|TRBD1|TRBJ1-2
CASSRQGAPDVYTF
TGTGCCAGCAGCCGACAGGGAGCCCCTGATGTCTACACCTTC
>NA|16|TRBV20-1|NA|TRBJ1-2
CGARDLGHLAENGYTF
TGCGGTGCTAGAGATTTGGGACACCTGGCAGAGAATGGCTACACCTTC
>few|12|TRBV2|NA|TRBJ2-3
CASLGGTDTQYF
TGTGCCAGCTTAGGGGGGACAGATACGCAGTATTTT
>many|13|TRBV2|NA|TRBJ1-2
CASTGTHPNGYTF
TGTGCCAGCACCGGGACCCACCCAAATGGCTACACCTTC
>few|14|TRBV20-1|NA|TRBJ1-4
CSAHKTGEEEKLFF
TGCAGTGCTCACAAGACAGGAGAGGAGGAAAAACTGTTTTTT
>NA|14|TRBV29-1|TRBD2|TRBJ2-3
CSVELAGSVYTQYF
TGCAGCGTTGAACTAGCGGGAAGTGTATATACGCAGTATTTT
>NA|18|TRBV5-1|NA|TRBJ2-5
CASSPGRVPGAIEETQYF
TGCGCCAGCAGCCCGGGTCGGGTCCCGGGGGCCATTGAAGAGACCCAGTACTTC
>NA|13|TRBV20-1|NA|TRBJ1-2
CSAEDIGDYGYTF
TGCAGTGCCGAAGACATTGGAGACTATGGCTACACCTTC
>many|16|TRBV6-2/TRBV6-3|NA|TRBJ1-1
CASSYPTQGMNTEAFF
TGTGCCAGCAGTTACCCTACCCAGGGTATGAACACTGAAGCTTTCTTT
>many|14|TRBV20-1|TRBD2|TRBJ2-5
CSATGRGGLETQYF
TGCAGTGCTACAGGGCGGGGGGGCCTAGAGACCCAGTACTTC
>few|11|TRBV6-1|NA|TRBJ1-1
CASTQDTEAFF
TGTGCCAGCACCCAGGACACTGAAGCTTTCTTT
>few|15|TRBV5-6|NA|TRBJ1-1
CASSLVGTRGAEAFF
TGTGCCAGCAGCTTGGTAGGGACTCGGGGCGCTGAAGCTTTCTTT
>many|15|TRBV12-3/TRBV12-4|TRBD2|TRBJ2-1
CASSLSGGVYNEQFF
TGTGCCAGCAGTTTGAGCGGGGGGGTATACAATGAGCAGTTCTTC
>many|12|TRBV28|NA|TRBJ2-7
CAIGGPYYEQYF
TGTGCCATCGGAGGGCCCTACTACGAGCAGTACTTC
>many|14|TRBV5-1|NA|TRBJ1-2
CASSRDGNLDGYTF
TGCGCCAGCAGCAGGGACGGAAACTTGGATGGCTACACCTTC
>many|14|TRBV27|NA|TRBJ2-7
CASSLGSMGYEQYF
TGTGCCAGCAGTTTAGGGAGTATGGGGTACGAGCAGTACTTC
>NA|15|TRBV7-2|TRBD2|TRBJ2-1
CASSLGLAGGDEQFF
TGTGCCAGCAGCTTGGGACTAGCGGGCGGCGATGAGCAGTTCTTC